This T cell receptor (beta chain) was recorded in a study of human T cells and chemical hapten exposure. Study-wide context: Sensitization was performed using 2% DPC on an approximately 2 cm by approximately 2 cm upper inner arm skin site.

Unique molecular identifiers were linked by the library to individual cDNA molecules. In TCRdb, the RACE reads were re-called with MiXCR into one record per CDR3 protein. Of about 34,000 distinct CDR3 sequences listed, 10% are singletons. This clonotype was seen a few times. What it recognizes is unknown. Noted time point: pre-sensitization, week 0. Treatment in this sample: therapeutic diphenylcyclopropenone sensitization with weekly scalp DPC. The authors extracted total RNA from unfractionated whole blood. Trimming at V came to 3 bases and at J to 7 bases, leaving 6 bases not matched to a gene. The CDR3 sequence is 14 residues long. The germline CDR1 and CDR2 sequences are DFQATT and SNEGSKA (reference sequence). The study, taken as a whole, reports: The study found expanded TCRs formed significantly more large CDR3 similarity clusters than controls. TCRs above 1 in 1000 frequency stayed constant with DPC sensitization.

The sequenced sample was whole blood, obtained in connection with sensitization to the hapten diphenylcyclopropenone (DPC). V gene TRBV20-1 combines with J gene TRBJ2-2, with TRBD2 matching over 9 bases. The sequence was obtained from a man aged 50 to 59 with alopecia areata. Some clones in this sample may be carry-over from other donors' samples. The CDR3 loop reads CSASASGNHGELFF. The DNA of the CDR3 is TGCAGTGCTAGTGCTAGCGGGAATCACGGGGAGCTGTTTTTT.